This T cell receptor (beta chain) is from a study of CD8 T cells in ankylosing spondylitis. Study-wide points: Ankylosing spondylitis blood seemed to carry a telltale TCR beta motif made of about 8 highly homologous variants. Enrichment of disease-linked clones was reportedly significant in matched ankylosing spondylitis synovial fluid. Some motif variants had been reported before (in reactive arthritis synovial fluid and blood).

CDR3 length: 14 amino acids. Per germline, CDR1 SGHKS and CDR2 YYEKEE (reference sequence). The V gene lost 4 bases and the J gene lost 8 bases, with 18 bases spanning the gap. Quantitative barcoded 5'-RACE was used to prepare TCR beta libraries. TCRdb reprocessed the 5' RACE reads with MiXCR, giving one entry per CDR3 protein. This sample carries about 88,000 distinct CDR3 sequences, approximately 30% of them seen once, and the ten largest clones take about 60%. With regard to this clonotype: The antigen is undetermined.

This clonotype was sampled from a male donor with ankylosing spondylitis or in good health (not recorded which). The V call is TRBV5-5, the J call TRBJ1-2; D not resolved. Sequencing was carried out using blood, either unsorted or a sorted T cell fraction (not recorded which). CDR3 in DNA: TGTGCCAGCAGCCTCCCGGGTCTCCTAGGGGGCTACACCTTC. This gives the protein CASSLPGLLGGYTF. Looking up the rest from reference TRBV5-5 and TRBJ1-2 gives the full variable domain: DAGVTQSPTHLIKTRGQQVTLRCSPISGHKSVSWYQQVLGQGPQFIFQYYEKEERGRGNFPDRFSARQFPNYSSELNVNALLLGDSALYLCASSLPGLLGGYTFGSGTRLTVV.